This T cell receptor beta chain derives from a study of shared clonotypes between healthy human individuals (dated by TCRdb to the early 2020s). In terms of the full investigation: The cohort included a few men and a couple of women between 18 and 49 years of age. For each donor, CD4 naive and CD4 memory were each run on three plates, CD8 naive on two plates, and CD8 memory on one plate. The study deeply sequenced blood TCR repertoires of about five healthy adults to estimate repertoire size and the extent of clonotype sharing between individuals. To increase sequencing depth and limit assay-specific biases, different laboratories used diverse techniques to prepare libraries and sequence TCR repertoires. Per donor, leukapheresis produced somewhere between about 0.94 and 10 billion PBMCs. Points the paper makes about the study in general: Pairwise subsampling indicated that sequencing depth was expected to affect the degree of clonotype sharing among donors. Sampling was restricted to blood, and TCR repertoires in tissue are likely to differ from TCR repertoires in blood. Naive subsets generally had larger estimated clonotype richness than memory subsets. When a handful of donors were compared, the shared fraction of clonotypes was about 5.4% for naive CD4, approximately 3.5% for naive CD8, 2.3% for memory CD4, and 0.4% for memory CD8. Clonotypes shared by all four sorted-subset donors showed higher generation probabilities than non-shared clonotypes. Even with the large sequencing depth, rarefaction of the sorted-subset datasets indicated that sequencing was incomplete. Because the study included only a small number of donors, the genetic and exposure-history diversity represented was limited.

According to the germline V gene, CDR1 reads SGHAT and CDR2 reads FQNNGV. The cysteine opens and the phenylalanine closes a CDR3 of 12 amino acids. Only CDR3 DNA remains: 36 bases, in frame from the first base. Trimming costs V 6 bases and J 3 bases, and their ends lie 8 bases apart. CD8 naive samples were CD45RO-negative cells positively selected for CCR7, giving a CD45RA+CCR7+ population that excluded TemRA cells. Donors were healthy HIV-negative adults with no recently reported acute infections or vaccinations. Only Caucasian adults living in Nashville, Tennessee, USA were represented among the donors. Blood was obtained by leukapheresis, after which PBMCs were separated by Ficoll-Histopaque density gradient centrifugation and cryopreserved in liquid nitrogen vapor phase. Analytical flow cytometry was used to check the purity and quantity of each magnetically sorted T cell population. Genomic DNA was isolated from each sorted fraction and quantified by UV absorbance on a Nanodrop 2000c.

Using the deep immunoSEQ assay, multiplex PCR amplified TCR CDR3 regions from genomic DNA. Genomic DNA extracted from each cell subset was distributed evenly over all wells of several immunoSEQ 96-well plates, and each plate served as one replicate. For sorted subsets, around 200 ng genomic DNA, equal to about 30,000 T cell genomes, was loaded into each replicate PCR. Purified libraries were quantified with a Qubit 3.0 fluorometer, sized on a Bioanalyzer 2100, and re-quantified with the KAPA Library Quantification kit. Each immunoSEQ 96-well plate was sequenced on its own single-read 150-cycle Illumina NextSeq 550 flow cell. As for the authors' bioinformatics: Because the immunoSEQ output included only junctional sequences and no quality scores, the filtering could not be the same as the filtering used for full-length reads. Sequences were annotated with PyIR, a Python wrapper for IgBLAST v1.9, using IMGT germline references to assign V/J genes and CDR3. Reads were filtered out if the reads had weak V/J assignments (E-value above 1e-6), no CDR3, stop codons, out-of-frame junctions, or ambiguous translated residues. V3J clonotypes were defined as sequences sharing the same inferred V gene, J gene, and CDR3 amino acid sequence. To compute the percentage overlap between repertoires, the number of shared unique clonotypes was divided by the size of the smaller repertoire. Repertoire richness was assessed with RTK rarefaction, the Chao1 estimator, and Recon v2.1 estimates of unobserved clonotypes. Generation probabilities for all TCRbeta clonotypes obtained by the gDNA method from four donors were computed using OLGA. Here the immuneACCESS table is served through TCRdb, limited to in-frame sequences with V and J called. Missing clones are a known gap in these copies; in checked studies unresolved V genes cover under half, and the rest lacks a known reason. V, J and clone size are taken as reported in that table, and D and trimming were inferred from the DNA itself. This sample comprises about 2.1 million clones, roughly 95% of them detected only once. The ten largest clonotypes hold about 1.7% of the sample.

This clone has a handful of counts. Its antigen is still unknown. Qualities for individual bases were not recorded, and no much larger clone is one base off. This receptor was identified in a man aged 18 to 35 in good health. Some clones in this sample may be carry-over from other donors' samples. The sample consisted of naive CD8+ T cells from PBMCs. The sample's cell subset or site label, decoded: CD45RA+CCR7+. The chain was built from TRBV11-2 and TRBJ1-1; the D gene cannot be resolved reliably. The CDR3 region reads CASSFLYTEAFF. The nucleotide sequence is TGTGCCAGCAGTTTTCTGTACACTGAAGCTTTCTTT.